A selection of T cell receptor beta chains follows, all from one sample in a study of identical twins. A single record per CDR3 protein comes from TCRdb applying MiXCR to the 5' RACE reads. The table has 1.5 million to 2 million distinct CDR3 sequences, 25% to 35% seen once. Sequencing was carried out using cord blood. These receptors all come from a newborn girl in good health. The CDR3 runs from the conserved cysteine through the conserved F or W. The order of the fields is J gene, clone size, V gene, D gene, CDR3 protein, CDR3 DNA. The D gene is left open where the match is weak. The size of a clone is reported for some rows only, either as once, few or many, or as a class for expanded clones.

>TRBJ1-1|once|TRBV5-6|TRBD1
CASSFGRDRGKLGTEAFF
TGTGCCAGCAGCTTCGGCCGGGACAGGGGGAAATTGGGCACTGAAGCTTTCTTT
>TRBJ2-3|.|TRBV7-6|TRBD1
CASSWPGTGSDTQYF
TGTGCCAGCAGCTGGCCCGGGACAGGGTCTGATACGCAGTATTTT
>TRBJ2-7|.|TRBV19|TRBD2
CASSGIAGGTPMEQYF
TGTGCCAGTAGTGGGATAGCGGGGGGAACACCCATGGAGCAGTACTTC
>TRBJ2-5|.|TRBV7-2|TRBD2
CASSLTGTSLETQYF
TGTGCCAGCAGCTTAACCGGGACTAGTCTTGAGACCCAGTACTTC
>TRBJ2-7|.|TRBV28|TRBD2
CASSPGLAAYNEQYF
TGTGCCAGCAGTCCGGGACTAGCGGCTTACAATGAGCAGTACTTC
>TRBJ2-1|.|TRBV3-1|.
CASSPARGNNEQFF
TGTGCCAGCAGCCCCGCCCGAGGAAACAATGAGCAGTTCTTC
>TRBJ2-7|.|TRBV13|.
CASSPAGTSYEQYF
TGTGCCAGCAGCCCGGCGGGGACTTCCTACGAGCAGTACTTC
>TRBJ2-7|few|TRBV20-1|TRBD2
CSAFIAGAFYEQYF
TGCAGTGCTTTTATAGCGGGGGCTTTCTACGAGCAGTACTTC
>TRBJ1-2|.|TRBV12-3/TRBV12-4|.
CASSHSYAAYGYTF
TGTGCCAGCAGTCACTCGTATGCGGCCTATGGCTACACCTTC
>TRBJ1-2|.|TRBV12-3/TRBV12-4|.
CASSSRDRNIGYTF
TGTGCCAGCAGTTCCCGGGACCGAAATATAGGCTACACCTTC
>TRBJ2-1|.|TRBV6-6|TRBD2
CASSYISLAGSHNEQFF
TGTGCCAGCAGTTACATCTCGCTAGCGGGGTCCCACAATGAGCAGTTCTTC
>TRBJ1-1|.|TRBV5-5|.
CASRRTLGEAFF
TGTGCCAGCAGGAGGACCCTCGGTGAAGCTTTCTTT
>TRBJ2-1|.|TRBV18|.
CASSPYIDEQFF
TGTGCCAGCTCACCGTATATCGACGAGCAGTTCTTC
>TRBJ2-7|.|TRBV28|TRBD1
CARISGTGPYEQYF
TGTGCCCGCATCTCCGGGACAGGGCCCTACGAGCAGTACTTC
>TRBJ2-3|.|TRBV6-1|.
CASSEIRADTQYF
TGTGCCAGCAGTGAAATCCGGGCAGATACGCAGTATTTT
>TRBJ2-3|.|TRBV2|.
CASSEAYPAEDTQYF
TGTGCCAGCAGTGAAGCGTACCCCGCGGAGGATACGCAGTATTTT
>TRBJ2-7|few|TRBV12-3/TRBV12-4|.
CASSLPPRYEQYF
TGTGCCAGCAGTTTACCCCCACGCTACGAGCAGTACTTC
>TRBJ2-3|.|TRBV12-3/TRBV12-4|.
CASSPRPISFTDTQYF
TGTGCCAGCAGCCCAAGACCAATATCCTTCACAGATACGCAGTATTTT
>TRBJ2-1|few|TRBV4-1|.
CASSQPSPGTDNEQFF
TGCGCCAGCAGCCAACCAAGCCCGGGAACCGACAATGAGCAGTTCTTC
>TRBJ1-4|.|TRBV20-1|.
CSARRTVSNEKLFF
TGCAGTGCTAGGAGGACAGTATCTAATGAAAAACTGTTTTTT
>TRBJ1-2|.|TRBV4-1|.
CASSQSSGDYGYTF
TGCGCCAGCAGCCAATCTTCGGGGGACTATGGCTACACCTTC
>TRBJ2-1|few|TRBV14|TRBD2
CASSQVPASGSSYNEQFF
TGTGCCAGCAGCCAAGTCCCGGCTAGCGGGAGCTCCTACAATGAGCAGTTCTTC
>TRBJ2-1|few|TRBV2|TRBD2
CASPGTSGENEQFF
TGTGCCAGCCCCGGGACTAGCGGAGAAAATGAGCAGTTCTTC
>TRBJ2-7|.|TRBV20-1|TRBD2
CSAHLAGRYEQYF
TGCAGTGCTCACCTAGCGGGTCGCTACGAGCAGTACTTC
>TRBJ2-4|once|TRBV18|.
CASSPGGKGKNIQYF
TGTGCCAGCTCACCAGGGGGCAAGGGCAAAAACATTCAGTACTTC
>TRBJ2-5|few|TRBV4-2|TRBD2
CASSQDWSSGGSEETQYF
TGTGCCAGCAGCCAAGATTGGTCTAGCGGGGGGTCTGAAGAGACCCAGTACTTC
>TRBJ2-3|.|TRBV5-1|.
CASSLGGPTPSTDTQYF
TGCGCCAGCAGCTTGGGGGGGCCCACCCCTAGCACAGATACGCAGTATTTT
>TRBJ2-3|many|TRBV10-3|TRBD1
CAISDAGGDNTDTQYF
TGTGCCATCAGTGATGCAGGGGGCGATAACACAGATACGCAGTATTTT
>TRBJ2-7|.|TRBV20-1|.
CSASDRRVLSYEQYF
TGCAGTGCTAGCGATCGAAGGGTTCTCTCCTACGAGCAGTACTTC
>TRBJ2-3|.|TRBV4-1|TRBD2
CASSLSGGSDTQYF
TGCGCCAGCAGCCTTAGCGGGGGGTCAGATACGCAGTATTTT
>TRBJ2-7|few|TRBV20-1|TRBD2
CSAPGLAGRNEQYF
TGCAGTGCCCCTGGACTAGCGGGAAGGAACGAGCAGTACTTC
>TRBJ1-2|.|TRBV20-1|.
CSARGGTLLPFYTF
TGCAGTGCTAGAGGGGGTACATTGCTCCCTTTCTACACCTTC
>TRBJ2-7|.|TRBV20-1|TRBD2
CSADPSGLGEQYF
TGCAGTGCTGACCCTAGCGGGTTGGGCGAGCAGTACTTC
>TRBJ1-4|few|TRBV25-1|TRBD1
CASSGQGGGGEKLFF
TGTGCCAGCTCGGGACAGGGAGGAGGCGGGGAAAAACTGTTTTTT
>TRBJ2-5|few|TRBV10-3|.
CATHRDSNQETQYF
TGTGCCACCCACAGAGACAGCAATCAAGAGACCCAGTACTTC
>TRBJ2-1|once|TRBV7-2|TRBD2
CASSLRSGRYNEQFF
TGTGCCAGCAGCTTAAGGAGCGGGAGGTACAATGAGCAGTTCTTC
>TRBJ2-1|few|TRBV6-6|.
CASSYPTSYNEQFF
TGTGCCAGCAGTTACCCGACATCCTACAATGAGCAGTTCTTC
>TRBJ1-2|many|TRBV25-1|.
CASSERVGYGYTF
TGTGCCAGCAGTGAGAGGGTTGGCTATGGCTACACCTTC
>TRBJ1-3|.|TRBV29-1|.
CSVGTSSGNTIYF
TGCAGCGTTGGGACAAGCTCTGGAAACACCATATATTTT
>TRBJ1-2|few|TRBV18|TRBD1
CASSPLDRGDYGYTF
TGTGCCAGCTCGCCGCTGGACAGGGGGGACTATGGCTACACCTTC
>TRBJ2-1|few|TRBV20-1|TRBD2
CSATRASGYNEQFF
TGCAGTGCTACTCGGGCTAGCGGCTACAATGAGCAGTTCTTC
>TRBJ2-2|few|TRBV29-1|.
CSVLTGNTGELFF
TGCAGCGTTCTCACAGGGAACACCGGGGAGCTGTTTTTT
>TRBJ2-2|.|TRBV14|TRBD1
CAGSGRQGLNTGELFF
TGTGCCGGCAGCGGCCGACAGGGATTGAACACCGGGGAGCTGTTTTTT
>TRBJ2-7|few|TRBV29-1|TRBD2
CSVDGLAGGPPYEQYF
TGCAGCGTTGATGGTCTAGCGGGAGGGCCTCCCTACGAGCAGTACTTC
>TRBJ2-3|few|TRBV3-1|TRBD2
CASSRGTRLAGFTDTQYF
TGTGCCAGCAGCCGAGGAACCCGACTAGCGGGGTTCACAGATACGCAGTATTTT
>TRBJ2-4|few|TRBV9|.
CASSVAIGGPPKNIQYF
TGTGCCAGCAGCGTAGCTATCGGGGGGCCACCCAAAAACATTCAGTACTTC
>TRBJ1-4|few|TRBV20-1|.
CSAREGGGEKLFF
TGCAGTGCTAGAGAGGGGGGGGGAGAAAAACTGTTTTTT
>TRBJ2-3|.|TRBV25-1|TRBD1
CASSETRDRGLTDTQYF
TGTGCCAGCAGTGAAACCCGGGACAGGGGGCTCACAGATACGCAGTATTTT
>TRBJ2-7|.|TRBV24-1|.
CATSAAESYEQYF
TGTGCCACCAGTGCGGCAGAATCCTACGAGCAGTACTTC
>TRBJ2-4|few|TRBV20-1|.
CSAPLPLNPQNIQYF
TGCAGTGCTCCTCTGCCACTTAATCCCCAAAACATTCAGTACTTC
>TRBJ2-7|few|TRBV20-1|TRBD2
CSAPVIAGPTYEQYF
TGCAGTGCTCCCGTAATAGCGGGGCCGACCTACGAGCAGTACTTC